Presented here are 32 T cell receptor beta chains from one specimen sequenced in a study of blood T cell repertoires in COVID-19. Sequenced by immunoSEQ multiplex PCR; TCRdb stores in-frame clones only, minus some. Here the sample spans over 45,000 clones, about 86% being singletons. The sequenced material came from peripheral blood. Source of these receptors: a woman over 75 with acute or convalescent COVID-19.

The chain employs TRBV5-4 and TRBJ1-2, with 8 nucleotides matching TRBD1. CDR3 length: 16 amino acids. Looked up from germline, CDR1 is SGHNT and CDR2 is YYREEE (reference sequence). V dropped 4 bases and J dropped 7; count of bases not matched to a gene: 15. Written as DNA, the CDR3 is TGTGCCAGCAGCGCTACCGGGACAGGTTTGGATCTTGGCTACACCTTC. Its translation: CASSATGTGLDLGYTF. The entire variable domain, with the rest obtained from reference TRBV5-4 and TRBJ1-2, is as follows: ETGVTQSPTHLIKTRGQQVTLRCSSQSGHNTVSWYQQALGQGPQFIFQYYREEENGRGNFPPRFSGLQFPNYSSELNVNALELDDSALYLCASSATGTGLDLGYTFGSGTRLTVV.

The sample holds a few counts of this clone. The rearrangement joins TRBV6-5 to TRBJ2-1; 7 nucleotides line up with TRBD1. V lost 6 bases and J lost 5; bases outside the gene matches: 10. CDR1 is MNHEY and CDR2 is SVGAGI in the germline V gene. This CDR3 spans 15 amino acids. CDR3 bases: TGTGCCAGCAGCCGCCGGGACAGTGACCACAATGAGCAGTTCTTC. This codes for CASSRRDSDHNEQFF.

The CDR3 loop reads CASRQQGAYGYTF. The CDR3 DNA reads as TGTGCCAGCAGACAACAGGGGGCATATGGCTACACCTTC. The V gene is TRBV6-5, the J gene TRBJ1-2; 9 bases agree with TRBD1. V lost 6 bases, J lost 5 bases, and 4 bases stayed unmatched. This CDR3 region has 13 residues. Germline assignment: CDR1 MNHEY and CDR2 SVGAGI.

J is TRBJ2-3 and V is TRBV29-1; possible D gene TRBD2, 7 bases. V shed 6 bases and J shed 1 base, with 17 bases lying between them. This CDR3 has 15 residues. CDR1 and CDR2 (germline): SQVTM, ANQGSEA. CDR3 amino acids: CSVRGGGSGTDTQYF. The CDR3, as DNA: TGCAGCGTGCGGGGAGGGGGAAGCGGCACAGATACGCAGTATTTT.

This chain joins TRBV2 and TRBJ2-4; 10 nucleotides agree with TRBD1. Germline V lookup: CDR1 SNHLY, CDR2 FYNNEI. This CDR3 has 15 residues. The junction had 6 bases not matched to a gene; V was cut back by 5 bases and J by 5 bases. CDR3 in amino acids: CASSWDRGSENIQYF. CDR3 in DNA: TGTGCCAGCAGTTGGGACAGGGGATCGGAAAACATTCAGTACTTC.

The chain carries TRBV5-1 and TRBJ2-2; no firm D call. The V and J ends lost 0 bases and 0 bases respectively, with 6 bases between them. The CDR3 length is 15 residues. Germline loops: CDR1 SGHRS, CDR2 YFSETQ. This chain's CDR3 is CASSLGQTNTGELFF. The CDR3 region has the DNA TGCGCCAGCAGCTTGGGGCAGACGAACACCGGGGAGCTGTTTTTT.

The chain has TRBV5-1 and TRBJ1-1; a possible D gene is TRBD1 (5 bases). V was clipped by 1 base and J by 2 bases, with 12 bases between them. CDR1 SGHRS and CDR2 YFSETQ come from the germline V gene. This CDR3 region has 15 residues. CDR3 in amino acids: CASSLSPGTNTEAFF. The CDR3 region has the DNA TGCGCCAGCAGCTTGTCCCCGGGGACTAACACTGAAGCTTTCTTT.

The rearrangement links TRBV6-1 to TRBJ1-6; 8 bases align to TRBD1. This CDR3 is built from 18 residues. The ends lost 4 bases at V and 0 bases at J; junction bases unmatched: 8. The V gene's germline CDR1 is MNHNS and CDR2 SASEGT. In DNA form, the CDR3 reads TGTGCCAGCAGTGGGCCCGGGACAGGAAGCTCCTATAATTCACCCCTCCACTTT. This sequence encodes CASSGPGTGSSYNSPLHF.

The gene calls are TRBV29-1 and TRBJ1-5; 8 bases are shared with TRBD1. Per germline, CDR1 SQVTM and CDR2 ANQGSEA. V shed 6 bases, J shed 4 bases, and the junction held 8 bases outside the gene matches. The CDR3 loop spans 14 amino acids. The CDR3 is CSVLPQGANQPQHF. CDR3 nucleotides: TGCAGCGTCCTCCCTCAGGGGGCTAATCAGCCCCAGCATTTT.

J is TRBJ2-1 and V is TRBV29-1; 8 bases match TRBD2. Germline V gives CDR1 SQVTM, CDR2 ANQGSEA. The CDR3 contains 14 residues. V lost 3 bases and J lost 4; bases outside the gene matches: 5. CDR3 DNA: TGCAGCGTTGATAGCGGGGCCGGTTACAATGAGCAGTTCTTC. Translated: CSVDSGAGYNEQFF.

This chain joins TRBV5-6 and TRBJ2-7; a possible D gene is TRBD2 (6 bases). CDR1 is SGHDT and CDR2 is YYEEEE in the germline V gene. This CDR3 is 14 amino acids long. V was pared by 4 bases and J by 1 base, with 12 bases between. The CDR3 sequence is CASSPPGGSYEQYF. The CDR3 DNA is TGTGCCAGCAGCCCACCCGGGGGATCCTACGAGCAGTACTTC.

The gene calls are TRBV12-3 or TRBV12-4 and TRBJ1-2, with a tentative D call TRBD1 (6 bases). V was trimmed by 3 bases and J by 6 bases, leaving 11 bases between them. The CDR3 consists of 13 residues. CDR3 DNA: TGTGCCAGCAGTTTCAGGGGCGCGGATGGCTACACCTTC. As protein: CASSFRGADGYTF.

This chain connects TRBV11-2 to TRBJ1-1; TRBD1 matches at 7 bases. This CDR3 contains 15 residues. Germline-derived CDR1 and CDR2 are SGHAT and FQNNGV. The V gene end was trimmed by 5 bases and the J gene end by 10 bases; junction bases not matched to a gene: 16. The DNA of the CDR3 is TGTGCCAGCAGCCCTAGTGAGGGACAGATCTCGTCAGCTTTCTTT. Protein sequence: CASSPSEGQISSAFF.

The CDR3 DNA follows: TGCGCCAGCAGCCAAGATAGGGGAATTCAAGAGACCCAGTACTTC. This translates into CASSQDRGIQETQYF. J is TRBJ2-5 and V is TRBV4-1; D is perhaps TRBD1 (5 bases). The CDR3 is 15 residues long. The V end lost 0 bases, the J end lost 2 bases, and 10 bases lay between the germline ends. Germline-derived CDR1 and CDR2 are MGHRA and YSYEKL.

The chain is built from TRBV7-2 and TRBJ2-7, with D perhaps matching TRBD1 (6 bases). The CDR3 consists of 12 residues. The germline V and J ends were trimmed by 1 base and 6 bases, with 7 bases remaining between them. Germline loops: CDR1 SGHTA, CDR2 FQGNSA. This CDR3 reads CASSLEGVEQYF. CDR3 DNA sequence: TGTGCCAGCAGCTTAGAGGGGGTCGAGCAGTACTTC. Drawing the rest from reference TRBV7-2 and TRBJ2-7, the complete variable domain is GAGVSQSPSNKVTEKGKDVELRCDPISGHTALYWYRQSLGQGLEFLIYFQGNSAPDKSGLPSDRFSAERTGGSVSTLTIQRTQQEDSAVYLCASSLEGVEQYFGPGTRLTVT.

The gene calls are TRBV5-5 and TRBJ2-7, with D unclear. V was pared by 4 bases and J by 2 bases, with 19 bases between. CDR3 length: 16 residues. Looked up from germline, CDR1 is SGHKS and CDR2 is YYEKEE (reference sequence). In DNA, the CDR3 is TGTGCCAGCAGCCTCTCAGGTCCAGAAACCACCTACGAGCAGTACTTC. As protein: CASSLSGPETTYEQYF.

As DNA, the CDR3 is TGCGCCAGCAGCTTTCGGGTAGGGGGCACTGAAGCTTTCTTT. Translated, it gives CASSFRVGGTEAFF. The chain employs TRBV5-1 and TRBJ1-1; D possibly corresponds to TRBD1 (6 bases). Trimming shortened V by 2 bases and J by 4 bases, and 12 bases separated the two germline ends. From germline, CDR1 is SGHRS and CDR2 YFSETQ. The CDR3 contains 14 residues.

The V and J genes are TRBV24-1 and TRBJ1-5; D may be TRBD1 (6 bases). From germline, CDR1 is KGHDR and CDR2 SFDVKD. Deletions cut 6 bases from V and 2 bases from J, with 7 bases between. The CDR3 consists of 13 residues. The CDR3 DNA sequence: TGTGCCACCAGTTCAGGGGGCAATCAGCCCCAGCATTTT. Translated: CATSSGGNQPQHF.

The chain joins TRBV27 to TRBJ2-5; 7 bases are a match to TRBD1. The CDR3 has 13 amino acids. After removal of 6 bases from V and 4 bases from J, the junction contained 5 bases not matched to a gene. The V gene's germline CDR1 is MNHEY and CDR2 SMNVEV (reference sequence). Here the CDR3 reads CASRQGRRETQYF. The CDR3 coding sequence is TGTGCCAGCAGACAGGGGAGACGAGAGACCCAGTACTTC.

The V call is TRBV2, the J call TRBJ1-1; D is unresolved. Trimming took 9 bases from V and 1 from J, leaving 9 bases between them. The V gene's germline CDR1 is SNHLY and CDR2 FYNNEI. The CDR3 contains 12 residues. CDR3 residues: CASSVSNTEAFF. The CDR3 DNA is TGTGCCAGTTCCGTCTCGAACACTGAAGCTTTCTTT.

This clone was picked up one time. The J gene is TRBJ1-1, the V gene TRBV5-8; the D is unclear. The CDR3 runs 13 residues. V lost 5 bases to trimming and J lost 4 bases, with 12 bases between them. Per the germline V gene, CDR1 is SGHTS and CDR2 is YDEGEE. CDR3 sequence (DNA): TGTGCCAGCAGGCCGTCGGGGAGCACTGAAGCTTTCTTT. It translates to CASRPSGSTEAFF.

Written as DNA, the CDR3 is TGTGCCAGCAGCCTTGGACTAGCGGGATTACAAGAGACCCAGTACTTC. Protein product: CASSLGLAGLQETQYF. V gene TRBV5-4 combines with J gene TRBJ2-5, with 12 bases matching TRBD2. CDR1 and CDR2 (germline): SGHNT, YYREEE (reference sequence). The CDR3 runs 16 residues. Trimming cost V 4 bases and J 2 bases; bases outside gene matches: 6.

This clone occurred once. At one boundary the junction diverges from the germline segment, which might be a read error. V is TRBV19 and J is TRBJ1-2, with TRBD1 as a possible D gene (6 bases). This CDR3 contains 14 residues. CDR1 and CDR2 (germline): LNHDA, SQIVND (reference sequence). This chain's CDR3 is CASSLQGSNYGCTF. The DNA of the CDR3 is TGTGCCAGTAGTTTACAGGGTTCTAACTATGGCTGCACCTTC.

The rearrangement links TRBV5-6 to TRBJ1-5, with a tentative D call TRBD1 (5 bases). This CDR3 comprises 14 residues. Germline CDR1 and CDR2: SGHDT and YYEEEE. Trimming removed 2 bases from V and 3 bases from J, with 9 bases in between. Written as DNA, the CDR3 is TGTGCCAGCAGCTTTAGACAGTCCAATCAGCCCCAGCATTTT. It translates to CASSFRQSNQPQHF.

This chain links TRBV19 with TRBJ1-1, with no clear D. Trimming stripped 1 base from V and 1 base from J, with 4 bases between. The CDR3 consists of 13 residues. Per the germline V gene, CDR1 is LNHDA and CDR2 is SQIVND (reference sequence). Here the CDR3 DNA reads TGTGCCAGTAGTATAGCCAGGAACACTGAAGCTTTCTTT. Translating gives CASSIARNTEAFF. The full variable domain, with the rest looked up from reference TRBV19 and TRBJ1-1, is DGGITQSPKYLFRKEGQNVTLSCEQNLNHDAMYWYRQDPGQGLRLIYYSQIVNDFQKGDIAEGYSVSREKKESFPLTVTSAQKNPTAFYLCASSIARNTEAFFGQGTRLTVV.

The chain combines TRBV12-3 or TRBV12-4 with TRBJ1-2; 8 nucleotides agree with TRBD1. This CDR3 has 13 residues. Trimming at V came to 6 bases and at J to 4 bases, leaving 4 bases not matched to a gene. The CDR3 DNA reads TGTGCCAGCAGGACAGGGGCTGGCTATGGCTACACCTTC. It yields the protein CASRTGAGYGYTF.

The chain carries TRBV6-5 and TRBJ1-2; TRBD1 agrees at 7 bases. CDR3 length: 13 amino acids. The J segment lost 4 bases and the V segment lost 6 bases, leaving 5 bases of the junction unmatched. Germline values: CDR1 MNHEY, CDR2 SVGAGI. Here the CDR3 DNA reads TGTGCCAGCAGAGCGACAGGGCCCTATGGCTACACCTTC. It translates to CASRATGPYGYTF.

The rearrangement joins TRBV12-3 or TRBV12-4 to TRBJ1-4, with TRBD1 as a possible D gene (5 bases). V was clipped by 3 bases and J by 10 bases, with 9 bases between them. The CDR3 covers 12 residues. CDR3 in amino acids: CASSFPTGKLFF. CDR3 in DNA: TGTGCCAGCAGTTTCCCTACAGGAAAACTGTTTTTT.

The CDR3 loop is CASSVEMSGQQFF. For the CDR3, the DNA is TGTGCCAGCAGCGTAGAGATGAGTGGGCAGCAGTTCTTC. The chain recombines TRBV9 with TRBJ2-1, with D hard to call. The CDR3 sequence is 13 residues long. Germline V gene data show CDR1 as SGDLS and CDR2 as YYNGEE. V was shortened by 0 bases and J by 11 bases, with 12 bases between the two germline ends.

V gene TRBV7-6 combines with J gene TRBJ1-4; D possibly corresponds to TRBD1 (6 bases). CDR1 SGHVS and CDR2 FNYEAQ come from the germline V gene. This CDR3 is built from 14 residues. V lost 1 base and J lost 7, with 10 bases in between. CDR3 in amino acids: CASSLGQGIEKLFF. CDR3 in DNA: TGTGCCAGCAGCTTAGGTCAGGGGATTGAAAAACTGTTTTTT.

This clone turned up a few times. The rearrangement uses TRBV18 and TRBJ1-2; possibly TRBD1 for D (5 bases). Germline CDR1 and CDR2: KGHSH and LQKENI. The CDR3 is 15 residues long. The ends were cut back, 6 bases at V and 4 bases at J, with 18 bases in the middle. CDR3 nucleotides: TGTGCCAGCTCCCCGACGGAGGGGCGAAGCTATGGCTACACCTTC. This translates into CASSPTEGRSYGYTF.

J is TRBJ1-2 and V is TRBV28; D may be TRBD1 (5 bases). V lost 9 bases and J lost 6, with 20 bases in between. Germline assignment: CDR1 MDHEN and CDR2 SYDVKM. This CDR3 spans 14 amino acids. CDR3 nucleotides: TGTGCCAGTCTGCGCTGGGGGGGTTGGGATGGCTACACCTTC. This gives the protein CASLRWGGWDGYTF.